Listed below are T cell receptor beta chains from one sample, sequenced in a study of T cell responses to AZD1222 COVID-19 vaccine. The assay was immunoSEQ multiplex PCR, and TCRdb's table has in-frame clones only and misses some. The sample includes 240,000 or so clones, 85% to 95% of them seen just once. Here the sequenced sample was peripheral blood, taken on day 0 of AZD1222 vaccination. The source is an adult in good health. The CDR3 runs from the conserved cysteine through the conserved F or W. Fields, in order: J gene, clone size, D gene, V gene, CDR3 protein, CDR3 DNA. A D gene is named only where the DNA matches it firmly. Not all rows give a size; the values are once, few, many and, for expanded clones, a class.

>TRBJ2-7|once|-|TRBV6-1
CASSEIDREGEYF
TGTGCCAGCAGTGAAATCGACAGGGAGGGGGAGTACTTC
>TRBJ2-4|-|-|TRBV7-2
CASSLGPAQGIQYF
TGTGCCAGCAGCTTAGGACCCGCCCAGGGCATTCAGTACTTC
>TRBJ2-7|-|-|TRBV20-1
CSASPAYEQYF
TGCAGTGCTAGCCCCGCCTACGAGCAGTACTTC
>TRBJ2-7|-|TRBD1|TRBV6-6
CASSWTGYEQYF
TGTGCCAGCAGTTGGACAGGCTACGAGCAGTACTTC
>TRBJ1-5|-|-|TRBV28
CASSFGTVWPQHF
TGTGCCAGCAGTTTTGGGACCGTATGGCCCCAGCATTTT
>TRBJ2-7|-|-|TRBV7-7
CASSFDRRYEQYF
TGTGCTAGCAGCTTTGACAGGCGCTACGAGCAGTACTTC
>TRBJ1-1|-|-|TRBV27
CASSPAGSTEAFF
TGTGCCAGCAGTCCCGCAGGGAGTACTGAAGCTTTCTTT
>TRBJ2-4|-|-|TRBV5-1
CASSLDPLDSIAKNIQYF
TGCGCCAGCAGCTTGGATCCCCTTGACAGCATAGCCAAAAACATTCAGTACTTC
>TRBJ2-7|-|-|TRBV27
CASTSGYEQYF
TGTGCCAGTACATCAGGCTACGAGCAGTACTTC
>TRBJ2-3|few|-|TRBV5-6
CASSLGGRGTQYF
TGTGCCAGCAGCTTGGGGGGTCGGGGTACGCAGTATTTT
>TRBJ2-1|-|-|TRBV7-9
CASSLDGLSNNEQFF
TGTGCCAGCAGCTTAGACGGACTTTCTAACAATGAGCAGTTCTTC
>TRBJ1-6|-|-|TRBV5-1
CASSLAGQGWSPLHF
TGCGCCAGCAGCTTAGCAGGCCAGGGGTGGTCACCCCTCCACTTT
>TRBJ2-1|-|TRBD2|TRBV5-4
CASSPRTSRPYNEQFF
TGTGCCAGCAGCCCCAGGACTAGCCGGCCGTACAATGAGCAGTTCTTC
>TRBJ2-1|once|-|TRBV7-2
CASSSPGPSNEQFF
TGTGCCAGCAGCTCCCCGGGGCCGAGTAATGAGCAGTTCTTC
>TRBJ2-7|-|TRBD2|TRBV6-5
CASSTSGSSYEQYF
TGTGCCAGCAGTACCAGCGGGAGCTCCTACGAGCAGTACTTC
>TRBJ2-7|-|-|TRBV9
CASSPGEGGLYEQYF
TGTGCCAGCAGCCCCGGAGAGGGGGGCCTCTACGAGCAGTACTTC
>TRBJ2-5|-|-|TRBV27
CASSFGYRQETQYF
TGTGCCAGCAGCTTTGGATACCGCCAAGAGACCCAGTACTTC
>TRBJ2-3|-|-|TRBV11-3
CASSSGADTQYF
TGTGCCAGCAGCTCCGGGGCAGATACGCAGTATTTT
>TRBJ2-3|-|TRBD2|TRBV11-2
CASSLRLAVDTQYF
TGTGCCAGCAGCTTAAGGCTAGCGGTAGATACGCAGTATTTT
>TRBJ2-3|-|TRBD2|TRBV28
CASTSRGGGTDTQYF
TGTGCCAGCACCTCGCGGGGGGGTGGCACAGATACGCAGTATTTT
>TRBJ1-1|-|-|TRBV6-1
CASANTEAFF
TGTGCCAGTGCAAACACTGAAGCTTTCTTT
>TRBJ1-6|-|-|TRBV4-1
CASSQSGTPNSPLHF
TGCGCCAGCAGCCAATCCGGGACACCGAATTCACCCCTCCACTTT
>TRBJ2-7|-|TRBD2|TRBV27
CASSLASGSGYEQYF
TGTGCCAGCAGTTTAGCTAGCGGGAGTGGGTACGAGCAGTACTTC
>TRBJ2-1|-|TRBD1|TRBV28
CATQGTGNYNEQFF
TGTGCCACCCAGGGGACAGGGAACTACAATGAGCAGTTCTTC
>TRBJ1-2|-|-|TRBV7-8
CASSLAGDYGYTF
TGTGCCAGCAGCTTGGCAGGGGACTATGGCTACACCTTC
>TRBJ1-2|-|TRBD1|TRBV19
CASSPNGQGLHGYTF
TGTGCCAGTAGTCCAAATGGACAGGGCTTACATGGCTACACCTTC
>TRBJ2-1|-|-|TRBV12-3/TRBV12-4
CASTGGNEQFF
TGTGCCAGCACTGGCGGGAATGAGCAGTTCTTC
>TRBJ1-1|-|-|TRBV5-1
CASSLAGGSDTEAFF
TGCGCCAGCAGCTTGGCCGGGGGATCAGACACTGAAGCTTTCTTT
>TRBJ2-5|-|TRBD1|TRBV3-1/TRBV3-2
CASSQWTGPYQETQYF
TGTGCCAGCAGCCAATGGACAGGCCCTTACCAAGAGACCCAGTACTTC
>TRBJ2-3|once|-|TRBV20-1
CSAGVGDTQYF
TGCAGTGCTGGGGTCGGCGATACGCAGTATTTT
>TRBJ2-7|-|TRBD2|TRBV19
CASSIWPSGSNEQYF
TGTGCCAGTAGTATTTGGCCTAGCGGGAGCAACGAGCAGTACTTC
>TRBJ2-7|many|TRBD2|TRBV5-1
CASSLTFASGGKLSYEQYF
TGCGCCAGCAGCTTGACGTTTGCTAGCGGGGGGAAACTTTCCTACGAGCAGTACTTC
>TRBJ1-1|-|TRBD1|TRBV9
CASSVQGGTEAFF
TGTGCCAGCAGCGTACAGGGGGGCACTGAAGCTTTCTTT
>TRBJ2-1|-|TRBD2|TRBV28
CAIMTSGRQGEQFF
TGTGCCATCATGACTAGCGGGAGACAGGGGGAGCAGTTCTTC
>TRBJ2-3|-|-|TRBV5-6
CASRSQAPDTQYF
TGTGCCAGCAGATCACAGGCCCCAGATACGCAGTATTTT
>TRBJ1-4|-|-|TRBV4-1
CASSPKGGLEKLFF
TGCGCCAGCAGCCCTAAGGGCGGACTGGAAAAACTGTTTTTT
>TRBJ2-2|-|-|TRBV5-1
CASSLTGTTGELFF
TGCGCCAGCAGCTTGACAGGGACCACCGGGGAGCTGTTTTTT
>TRBJ2-5|-|-|TRBV11-2
CASSPPQSENQETQYF
TGTGCCAGCAGCCCCCCCCAGTCCGAAAACCAAGAGACCCAGTACTTC
>TRBJ1-2|-|-|TRBV5-6
CASSLDGPVGYTF
TGTGCCAGCAGCTTGGATGGACCAGTAGGCTACACCTTC
>TRBJ1-2|-|-|TRBV19
CASSPGGQAGYGYTF
TGTGCCAGTAGTCCCGGAGGGCAGGCAGGGTATGGCTACACCTTC
>TRBJ2-7|-|-|TRBV7-9
CASSLIEQGPPYEQYF
TGTGCCAGCAGCTTAATCGAGCAGGGCCCTCCCTACGAGCAGTACTTC
>TRBJ2-1|-|-|TRBV4-2
CASSQDWGANEQFF
TGTGCCAGCAGCCAAGACTGGGGGGCGAATGAGCAGTTCTTC
>TRBJ1-2|once|TRBD1|TRBV28
CASSFTGQGNYGYTF
TGTGCCAGCAGTTTTACGGGACAGGGAAACTATGGCTACACCTTC
>TRBJ2-7|-|TRBD1|TRBV28
CASSLGRGPYEQYF
TGTGCCAGCAGTTTGGGCAGGGGGCCCTACGAGCAGTACTTC
>TRBJ2-7|-|-|TRBV20-1
CSATPTYEQYF
TGCAGTGCTACGCCGACCTACGAGCAGTACTTC
>TRBJ1-2|-|TRBD1|TRBV5-1
CASSPTRPGGTYGYTF
TGCGCCAGCAGCCCGACCCGGCCAGGGGGAACCTATGGCTACACCTTC
>TRBJ1-6|-|TRBD1|TRBV6-2/TRBV6-3
CASSWDRKRNSPLHF
TGTGCCAGCAGTTGGGACAGGAAGAGGAATTCACCCCTCCACTTT
>TRBJ2-5|-|TRBD2|TRBV4-2
CASSQGLADLQETQYF
TGTGCCAGCAGCCAGGGACTAGCGGACCTTCAAGAGACCCAGTACTTC